The entry that follows covers one TCR beta chain sequence. No antigen is known for it. The data were taken from a study of T cell responses to AZD1222 COVID-19 vaccine. Study-wide context: Second-dose schedules of about 4 or about 12 weeks were combined. Overall study results and limits: Clonal diversity was possibly underestimated, and white British individuals and females predominated among donors. Spike-spanning, vaccine-associated CD4 TCRs were dominant at 160-218 and 743-854. Reportedly, nearly half of unique spike TCRs recognized epitopes outside B.1.351/B.1.1.7 mutations.

This CDR3 is built from 16 residues. Per germline, CDR1 LGHNA and CDR2 YNFKEQ. With 0 bases removed from V and 2 bases from J, the gap between germline ends came to 14 bases. Here immunoSEQ multiplex PCR was the method, and the copy in TCRdb shows in-frame clones only, minus some. There are 100,000 to 150,000 clones in the sample; 89% occur only once, and about 6% lies in the top ten. This rearrangement joins TRBV4-2 to TRBJ2-7; D is unclear. The sequences come from peripheral blood, collected on day 0 of AZD1222 vaccination. The TCR was taken from an adult in good health. The CDR3 DNA follows: TGTGCCAGCAGCCAAGATTCAGGCAGGCTAACCTACGAGCAGTACTTC. Translated, it gives CASSQDSGRLTYEQYF.